This T cell receptor (beta chain) came from a study of PD-1 blockade in classical Hodgkin lymphoma. Overall study results and limits: Excluded were patients who started nivolumab under 1 year after ASCT, a group that had lower diversity. Newly diagnosed patients were reported to start with lower TCR diversity than healthy donors. The CD4+ diversity rise by C4D1 was clearest in complete responders. Repertoire differences have undefined causes, possibly disease activity or prior therapy.

This clone was observed a handful of times. The antigen is unknown. Regarding time point: cycle 4 day 1 (C4D1), after less than 7 weeks of nivolumab. Every patient experienced relapse after autologous stem cell transplantation, and brentuximab vedotin exposure varied. The protocol was immunoSEQ multiplex PCR, while the TCRdb copy is restricted to in-frame clones and leaves out a portion. Of 35,000 to 50,000 clones listed, 55% to 80% are singletons. Germline V gives CDR1 SGHDT, CDR2 YYEEEE. There are 16 residues in the CDR3. V was pared by 5 bases and J by 5 bases, with 19 bases between. The chain links TRBV5-6 to TRBJ1-4; a possible D gene is TRBD1 (6 bases). The origin of this receptor is a human donor with classical Hodgkin lymphoma. Sample: peripheral blood mononuclear cells (PBMCs), taken before the fourth cycle of nivolumab. CDR3 nucleotide sequence: TGTGCCAGCAGTATCCCACGGACAGAAGGAAATGAAAAACTGTTTTTT. Its translation: CASSIPRTEGNEKLFF.